Below are 22 T cell receptor beta chains sequenced from a single sample in a study of spatial heterogeneity in lung cancer. Time point of the sample: blood at routine non-recurrence follow-up after resection. One entry per CDR3 protein results from TCRdb running MiXCR on the 5' RACE reads. Here the sample spans roughly 32,000 distinct CDR3 sequences, about 9.4% being singletons. The sample here was PBMCs, taken at follow-up. These receptors were taken from a female donor with early-stage non-small cell lung cancer.

This clonotype was seen at least ten times. This chain links TRBV29-1 with TRBJ2-7; no clear D. Per the germline V gene, CDR1 is SQVTM and CDR2 is ANQGSEA. The CDR3 covers 11 residues. With 4 bases removed from V and 4 bases from J, the gap between germline ends came to 8 bases. As DNA, the CDR3 is TGCAGCGTTGGATCTGAGTACGAGCAGTACTTC. It encodes CSVGSEYEQYF.

The chain links TRBV3-1 to TRBJ2-5; 12 nucleotides align to TRBD2. V was clipped by 2 bases and J by 4 bases; unmatched bases: 2. Germline loops: CDR1 LGHDT, CDR2 YNNKEL (reference sequence). This CDR3 is built from 15 residues. The CDR3 DNA sequence: TGTGCCAGCAGCCAACAGGGACTAGCGGGAGAGACCCAGTACTTC. Translating gives CASSQQGLAGETQYF.

There are many counts of this clonotype. This rearrangement joins TRBV6-1 to TRBJ2-3; a weak D match, TRBD2 (6 bases). Germline CDR1 and CDR2: MNHNS and SASEGT. The CDR3 totals 17 residues. Between the trimmed V and J ends, which lost 3 bases and 4 bases, there was a span of 20 bases. The CDR3 coding sequence is TGTGCCAGCAGTGATTCCTCACTAGCCGTAGAATCAGATACGCAGTATTTT. Translated: CASSDSSLAVESDTQYF.

This chain connects TRBV7-8 to TRBJ2-7; either TRBD1 or TRBD2 may supply D (5 bases each). The CDR3 contains 14 residues. Germline V lookup: CDR1 SGHVS, CDR2 FQNEAQ. Deletions cut 3 bases from V and 2 bases from J, with 11 bases between. CDR3 region: CASSFGTGTYEQYF. The CDR3, as DNA: TGTGCCAGCAGCTTCGGGACGGGAACCTACGAGCAGTACTTC.

This rearrangement joins TRBV28 to TRBJ1-2; the match to TRBD1 covers 8 bases. CDR1 and CDR2 (germline): MDHEN, SYDVKM. The CDR3 is 14 amino acids. V gave up 6 bases and J gave up 5 bases; unmatched junction bases: 8. CDR3 nucleotide sequence: TGTGCCAGCAGCGACAGGGGCGAACTTTATGGCTACACCTTC. It codes for CASSDRGELYGYTF.

The V and J genes are TRBV30 and TRBJ1-5; no definite D call. The V gene's germline CDR1 is GTSNPN and CDR2 SVGIG (reference sequence). The CDR3 runs 14 residues. V was trimmed by 0 bases and J by 0 bases, leaving 6 bases between them. This CDR3 is CAWSVPYSNQPQHF. CDR3 sequence (DNA): TGTGCCTGGAGTGTTCCCTATAGCAATCAGCCCCAGCATTTT. Drawing the rest from reference TRBV30 and TRBJ1-5, the complete variable domain is SQTIHQWPATLVQPVGSPLSLECTVEGTSNPNLYWYRQAAGRGLQLLFYSVGIGQISSEVPQNLSASRPQDRQFILSSKKLLLSDSGFYLCAWSVPYSNQPQHFGDGTRLSIL.

This clonotype has more than one count but fewer than ten. This chain joins TRBV6-2 or TRBV6-3 and TRBJ2-5; TRBD2 is a possible D gene (5 bases). The V gene lost 2 bases and the J gene lost 1 base, with 14 bases spanning the gap. Germline V gives CDR1 MNHEY, CDR2 SVGEGT. This CDR3 spans 16 amino acids. CDR3 nucleotides: TGTGCCAGCAGTTACAGTCCGGGAATGAGCCAAGAGACCCAGTACTTC. Residues: CASSYSPGMSQETQYF.

This clonotype was seen at least ten times. The rearrangement uses TRBV7-9 and TRBJ1-4; D is possibly TRBD1 (5 bases). The CDR3 contains 15 residues. Per germline, CDR1 SEHNR and CDR2 FQNEAQ (reference sequence). Deletions cut 1 base from V and 5 bases from J, with 11 bases between. The DNA of the CDR3 is TGTGCCAGCAGCTTAGGCGACAGCAGAAATGAAAAACTGTTTTTT. Its protein is CASSLGDSRNEKLFF.

The CDR3 region has the DNA TGCAGCGTTGGTTCTAGCGGGGACTCCTACGAGCAGTACTTC. Protein product: CSVGSSGDSYEQYF. This sequence joins TRBV29-1 and TRBJ2-7, with 9 bases identical to TRBD2. There are 14 residues in the CDR3. Per the germline V gene, CDR1 is SQVTM and CDR2 is ANQGSEA. V shed 4 bases, J shed 0 bases, and the junction held 4 bases outside the gene matches.

This clonotype occurred many times. The chain is built from TRBV7-9 and TRBJ2-5, with TRBD1 identical over 7 bases. J was trimmed by 7 bases and V by 4 bases; bases with no gene match: 6. CDR3 size: 13 residues. Germline loops: CDR1 SEHNR, CDR2 FQNEAQ (reference sequence). The CDR3 region is CASSYTGDVTQYF. The DNA of the CDR3 is TGTGCCAGCAGCTACACAGGGGATGTGACCCAGTACTTC.

The table lists this clonotype with a few counts. V gene TRBV19 combines with J gene TRBJ2-1; D possibly corresponds to TRBD1 (6 bases). Germline V gene sequence: CDR1 LNHDA, CDR2 SQIVND (reference sequence). V lost 4 bases and J lost 4, with 14 bases in between. The CDR3 contains 15 residues. The CDR3 DNA is TGTGCCAGTAGTACTGGGGGCCCTGCTTACAATGAGCAGTTCTTC. It translates to CASSTGGPAYNEQFF.

The table lists this clonotype with many counts. This chain links TRBV19 with TRBJ2-2; D gene unclear. Germline V gives CDR1 LNHDA, CDR2 SQIVND (reference sequence). The CDR3 contains 12 residues. Trimming took 7 bases from V and 7 from J, leaving 10 bases between them. The CDR3 DNA is TGTGCCAGTACTTTCGGGTACGGGGAGCTGTTTTTT. This translates into CASTFGYGELFF.

There are many counts of this clonotype. This chain links TRBV11-2 with TRBJ2-1; no clear D gene. Germline V CDR1 and CDR2: SGHAT, FQNNGV. V gave up 4 bases and J gave up 1 base, with 11 bases separating them. This CDR3 comprises 15 residues. This CDR3 is CASSSFGGSYNEQFF. The CDR3 nucleotides read TGTGCCAGCAGCTCGTTCGGCGGATCCTACAATGAGCAGTTCTTC.

This clonotype has more than one count but fewer than ten. J is TRBJ1-6 and V is TRBV2; D may be TRBD1 (5 bases). Trimming stripped 4 bases from V and 6 bases from J, with 10 bases between. Germline-derived CDR1 and CDR2 are SNHLY and FYNNEI. The CDR3 runs 14 residues. CDR3 in amino acids: CASSARGPNSPLHF. The CDR3 DNA follows: TGTGCCAGCAGTGCTCGGGGACCTAATTCACCCCTCCACTTT. The whole variable domain, filled in from reference TRBV2 and TRBJ1-6, reads EPEVTQTPSHQVTQMGQEVILRCVPISNHLYFYWYRQILGQKVEFLVSFYNNEISEKSEIFDDQFSVERPDGSNFTLKIRSTKLEDSAMYFCASSARGPNSPLHFGNGTRLTVT.

There are a few counts of this clonotype. The chain joins TRBV28 to TRBJ2-1; TRBD2 agrees at 7 bases. Unmatched junction bases numbered 14, after V lost 8 bases and J lost 4 bases. This CDR3 has 16 amino acids. The germline V gene encodes CDR1 MDHEN and CDR2 SYDVKM. Here the CDR3 reads CASRPGGMSIYNEQFF. CDR3 bases: TGTGCCAGCCGCCCGGGGGGAATGTCTATTTACAATGAGCAGTTCTTC.

This clonotype has a handful of counts. The V call is TRBV7-6, the J call TRBJ1-2; D not certain. This CDR3 has 14 residues. Germline V lookup: CDR1 SGHVS, CDR2 FNYEAQ. Trimming took 5 bases from V and 0 from J, leaving 10 bases between them. CDR3 sequence (DNA): TGTGCCAGCAGCCCCTTCGGAGCTAACTATGGCTACACCTTC. Protein: CASSPFGANYGYTF.

There are many counts of this clonotype. The chain recombines TRBV7-2 with TRBJ1-1; D call uncertain. Germline V gene lookup returns CDR1 SGHTA and CDR2 FQGNSA. The CDR3 is made up of 14 amino acids. The V gene lost 1 base and the J gene lost 0 bases, with 6 bases spanning the gap. The CDR3 nucleotides are TGTGCCAGCAGCTTAGACCTATTGAACACTGAAGCTTTCTTT. Translating gives CASSLDLLNTEAFF.

This clonotype was seen at least ten times. The chain uses TRBV7-9 and TRBJ2-3; possible D gene TRBD1, 5 bases. CDR3 size: 15 residues. Germline CDR1 is SEHNR and CDR2 is FQNEAQ (reference sequence). Trimming left V 5 bases short and J 0 bases short, with 12 bases between. CDR3 amino acids: CASSPGQSSTDTQYF. The CDR3 coding sequence is TGTGCCAGCAGCCCAGGACAATCTAGCACAGATACGCAGTATTTT.

In its sample, this clonotype was seen many times. The chain links TRBV3-1 to TRBJ2-5; D remains ambiguous. Trimming took 6 bases from V and 4 from J, leaving 12 bases between them. The CDR3 has 13 amino acids. The germline V gene encodes CDR1 LGHDT and CDR2 YNNKEL (reference sequence). CDR3 sequence reads: CASRTVLGETQYF. For the CDR3, the DNA is TGTGCCAGCAGGACGGTCCTGGGAGAGACCCAGTACTTC.

This clonotype was seen ten or more times. V usage is TRBV28 and J usage is TRBJ2-7, with unresolved D. Trimming stripped 3 bases from V and 2 bases from J, with 8 bases between. CDR3 size: 13 residues. CDR1 is MDHEN, CDR2 SYDVKM, per germline. The CDR3 region has the DNA TGTGCCAGCAGTTTGACGTGGACCTACGAGCAGTACTTC. It encodes CASSLTWTYEQYF.

This clonotype was recorded at least ten times. The chain has TRBV7-9 and TRBJ2-3; D may be TRBD1 or TRBD2 (6 bases each). Trimming removed 5 bases from V and 4 bases from J, with 13 bases in between. This CDR3 has 14 residues. Germline V gene lookup returns CDR1 SEHNR and CDR2 FQNEAQ (reference sequence). The CDR3 region has the DNA TGTGCCAGCAGCGGGGGGCAAGGGCCAGATACGCAGTATTTT. Translation gives CASSGGQGPDTQYF.

Worth noting for this clonotype: A much larger clone lies one base from this, so it may be a read error. J is TRBJ2-3 and V is TRBV27; the D gene could be TRBD1 or TRBD2 (5 bases each). V lost 7 bases and J 0 bases, leaving 17 bases between the germline ends. From germline, CDR1 is MNHEY and CDR2 SMNVEV (reference sequence). This CDR3 comprises 16 residues. The CDR3 coding sequence is TGTGCCAGCACTCCGAGAGGGTGGGGGAGCACAGATACGCAGTATTTT. Protein: CASTPRGWGSTDTQYF.